This T cell receptor (beta chain) was recorded in a study of T cell responses to AZD1222 COVID-19 vaccine. Assay used: immunoSEQ multiplex PCR; TCRdb lists only in-frame clones, some missing. This sample carries 180,000 or so clones, under 95% of them seen once, and the ten largest clones take roughly 0.99%. Second-dose intervals of approximately 4 or approximately 12 weeks were pooled. Note on this clone: Antigen unknown.

The V end lost 0 bases, the J end lost 5 bases, and 8 bases lay between the germline ends. The germline CDR1 and CDR2 sequences are SGHAT and FQNNGV. This CDR3 is 13 amino acids long. Study conclusions and caveats: CD4 TCRs covered the whole spike, strongest at regions 160-218 and 743-854. It should be noted that donors were predominantly white British and more often female, and clonal diversity was possibly underestimated.

Sequences were derived from peripheral blood, sampled 28 days after the second AZD1222 dose. The chain couples TRBV11-2 to TRBJ2-7, with D perhaps matching TRBD1 (6 bases). The sequence was obtained from an adult who received the AZD1222 COVID-19 vaccine. The CDR3 protein is CASSLDRGNEQYF. CDR3 nucleotide sequence: TGTGCCAGCAGCTTAGACAGGGGAAACGAGCAGTACTTC.